Given below is one TCR beta chain in context. Its antigen is unknown. Trimming stripped 2 bases from V and 4 bases from J, with 16 bases between. The germline V gene encodes CDR1 SGHTA and CDR2 FQGTGA. The CDR3 sequence is 16 residues long. The data derive from a study of persistence of HIV-infected CD4 T cells. The immunoSEQ assay was version 4, run in survey mode. This table comes from immunoSEQ multiplex PCR, and its TCRdb copy is limited to in-frame clones, with some not included. The sample has tens of thousands of clones, over 80% seen once. Anti-CD3/anti-CD28 beads served as a nonspecific positive control stimulus. CD4+ T cells upregulating both CD40 ligand and CD69 were sorted as responding cells.

The source is an adult woman with HIV who was CMV-seropositive. V gene TRBV7-3 combines with J gene TRBJ2-3; D may correspond to TRBD1 or TRBD2 (6 bases each). The sequences come from CD4+ T cells sorted from PBMCs after roughly 18-hour stimulation, collected from a patient who received antiretroviral therapy. DNA of the CDR3: TGTGCCAGCAGCTTAGGGGTGGATAGGGGGGCAGATACGCAGTATTTT. It specifies CASSLGVDRGADTQYF.